These 20 T cell receptor beta chains share one sample of origin, sequenced in a study of molecular identifiers for immune sequencing clone quantification. One entry per CDR3 protein results from TCRdb running MiXCR on the PCR reads. This sample has around 40,000 distinct CDR3 sequences, with about 19% found just once. The sample was naive CD8+ T cells from blood, with Jurkat cell RNA spiked in. The subset denotes: FACS-sorted CD8+CD4-CCR7+CD45RA+ naive T cells. The receptors were sampled from a human donor in good health. Some libraries in this study had Jurkat cell RNA spiked in.

This clonotype was seen at least ten times. The chain employs TRBV4-1 and TRBJ2-3; 9 nucleotides match TRBD1. The V gene's germline CDR1 is MGHRA and CDR2 YSYEKL. The CDR3 is 16 amino acids. With 1 base clipped from V and 2 bases from J, the junction kept 4 bases outside the gene matches. The CDR3 spells CASSQGGTGLTDTQYF. CDR3 coding DNA: TGCGCCAGCAGCCAAGGGGGGACAGGGCTCACAGATACGCAGTATTTT.

This clonotype was observed at least ten times. The chain carries TRBV20-1 and TRBJ1-1; D is unresolved. The CDR3 extends over 13 amino acids. V lost 3 bases and J 3 bases, leaving 11 bases between the germline ends. The germline gives CDR1 DFQATT, CDR2 SNEGSKA (reference sequence). This CDR3 is CSARDDGYTEAFF. The CDR3 region has the DNA TGCAGTGCTAGGGACGACGGCTACACTGAAGCTTTCTTT.

The sample holds many counts of this clonotype. The chain is built from TRBV4-3 and TRBJ1-3, with D maybe TRBD1 (5 bases). V lost 3 bases, J lost 0 bases, and 9 bases lay in between. Germline-derived CDR1 and CDR2 are LGHNA and YSLEER. The CDR3 length is 15 residues. In DNA, the CDR3 is TGCGCCAGCAGCCAGGACGACAGCTCTGGAAACACCATATATTTT. Residues: CASSQDDSSGNTIYF.

This clonotype was picked up many times. V gene TRBV27 combines with J gene TRBJ1-1, with D maybe TRBD1 (6 bases). There are 13 residues in the CDR3. CDR1 is MNHEY and CDR2 is SMNVEV in the germline V gene (reference sequence). Trimming cost V 3 bases and J 7 bases, with 12 bases left between them. The CDR3 region has the DNA TGTGCCAGCAGTTTTGTCAGGGGCGATGAAGCTTTCTTT. Amino acids: CASSFVRGDEAFF.

This clonotype has ten or more counts. The V and J genes are TRBV20-1 and TRBJ1-1; D call uncertain. V was shortened by 6 bases and J by 1 base, with 6 bases between the two germline ends. The CDR3 consists of 11 residues. Germline loops: CDR1 DFQATT, CDR2 SNEGSKA (reference sequence). CDR3 DNA: TGCAGTGCGCTAGAGAACACTGAAGCTTTCTTT. It encodes CSALENTEAFF.

The table lists this clonotype with a few counts. This may come from a read error, since a much larger clone is one base off. The CDR3 DNA reads as TGTGCCAGCAGTTCCTTTGAGGGAGGGGCGGGCGCAGATACGCAGTATTTT. As protein: CASSSFEGGAGADTQYF. V is TRBV12-3 or TRBV12-4 and J is TRBJ2-3, with 7 positions matching TRBD2. V gave up 4 bases and J gave up 4 bases; unmatched junction bases: 14. The CDR3 is 17 residues long.

This clonotype was detected only a few times. A read error is possible here, since a much larger clone lies one base away. The chain carries TRBV13 and TRBJ1-5; D is unresolved. CDR3 length: 13 amino acids. CDR1 is PRHDT, CDR2 FYEKMQ, per germline (reference sequence). The CDR3 region is CASNLEEGQPQHF. CDR3 DNA sequence: TGTGCCAGCAACTTAGAAGAAGGGCAGCCCCAGCATTTT.

The chain joins TRBV27 to TRBJ1-1; D is uncertain. The germline V and J ends were trimmed by 2 bases and 3 bases, with 7 bases remaining between them. The CDR3 loop spans 13 amino acids. Germline loops: CDR1 MNHEY, CDR2 SMNVEV (reference sequence). CDR3 sequence (DNA): TGTGCCAGCAGTTTAAAGGCCCACACTGAAGCTTTCTTT. Encoded protein: CASSLKAHTEAFF.

The sample holds many counts of this clonotype. One end of the junction is discordant with germline, which a read error may explain. This chain uses TRBV20-1 with TRBJ2-7, with TRBD2 matching over 9 bases. Germline CDR1 DFQATT, CDR2 SNEGSKA (reference sequence). The CDR3 extends over 13 amino acids. For the CDR3, the DNA is TGCAGAGCTAGGACTAGCGAAGACTACGAGCAGTACTTC. This sequence encodes CRARTSEDYEQYF.

This clonotype was detected many times. The chain couples TRBV4-3 to TRBJ2-7, with 12 bases identical to TRBD2. With 1 base clipped from V and 2 bases from J, the junction kept 0 bases outside the gene matches. Germline V gives CDR1 LGHNA, CDR2 YSLEER. The CDR3 spans 15 residues. CDR3 nucleotide sequence: TGCGCCAGCAGCCAAGCTAGCGGGAGGGCCTACGAGCAGTACTTC. Translation gives CASSQASGRAYEQYF.

The rearrangement links TRBV28 to TRBJ1-1; D perhaps matches TRBD1 (6 bases). The germline V gene has CDR1 MDHEN and CDR2 SYDVKM. This CDR3 region has 15 residues. Trimming took off 5 bases at V and 0 bases at J, with 13 bases between the two ends. The CDR3 loop is CASSLQGSMNTEAFF. CDR3 nucleotides: TGTGCCAGCAGTCTACAGGGTTCGATGAACACTGAAGCTTTCTTT. Looking up the rest from reference TRBV28 and TRBJ1-1 gives the full variable domain: DVKVTQSSRYLVKRTGEKVFLECVQDMDHENMFWYRQDPGLGLRLIYFSYDVKMKEKGDIPEGYSVSREKKERFSLILESASTNQTSMYLCASSLQGSMNTEAFFGQGTRLTVV.

As for this clonotype: An end of the junction differs from the germline gene, which may be a read error. The chain uses TRBV27 and TRBJ1-4; D is perhaps TRBD1 (5 bases). The CDR3 is 18 amino acids. Germline assignment: CDR1 MNHEY and CDR2 SMNVEV (reference sequence). CDR3 in DNA: TGTGCCAGCAGGCCCGCGGGGATTGGGGCCGCAACTAACGAAAAACTGTTTTTT. Translating it yields CASRPAGIGAATNEKLFF.

The chain uses TRBV30 and TRBJ2-3; the D is unclear. The CDR3 length is 13 residues. V lost 2 bases and J lost 0, with 6 bases in between. Per the germline V gene, CDR1 is GTSNPN and CDR2 is SVGIG (reference sequence). DNA of the CDR3: TGTGCCTGGAGTTATCTTAGCACAGATACGCAGTATTTT. Its translation is CAWSYLSTDTQYF.

This clonotype has ten or more counts. This sequence joins TRBV11-2 and TRBJ2-5; D is perhaps TRBD2 (6 bases). Germline V CDR1 and CDR2: SGHAT, FQNNGV. There are 14 residues in the CDR3. V dropped 1 base and J dropped 5 bases, with 11 bases sitting between them. CDR3 sequence: CASSLAREYETQYF. The CDR3 region has the DNA TGTGCCAGCAGCTTAGCCCGGGAGTACGAGACCCAGTACTTC.

The sample holds one count of this clonotype. The chain recombines TRBV29-1 with TRBJ1-2; D call uncertain. Deletions cut 5 bases from V and 3 bases from J, with 10 bases between. The germline V gene encodes CDR1 SQVTM and CDR2 ANQGSEA. The CDR3 is 12 residues long. The CDR3 region is CSVQDGYYGYTF. CDR3 DNA sequence: TGCAGCGTTCAGGACGGATACTATGGCTACACCTTC.

This clonotype was counted only a few times. A much larger clone differs from this one at a single base, so this may be a read error. J is TRBJ2-7 and V is TRBV4-1; D perhaps matches TRBD2 (5 bases). The CDR3 consists of 13 residues. From germline, CDR1 is MGHRA and CDR2 YSYEKL. CDR3 sequence reads: CASCQRETYEQYF. The CDR3 nucleotides read TGCGCCAGCTGCCAGAGGGAAACCTACGAGCAGTACTTC.

J is TRBJ1-2 and V is TRBV4-3; D perhaps matches TRBD1 (6 bases). Trimming shortened V by 0 bases and J by 11 bases, and 22 bases separated the two germline ends. The CDR3 is 16 residues long. Germline-derived CDR1 and CDR2 are LGHNA and YSLEER. CDR3 coding DNA: TGCGCCAGCAGCCAAGATCCCGCAGGGGCGGGCTATGATTACACCTTC. Translating it yields CASSQDPAGAGYDYTF.

This clonotype was observed at least ten times. This sequence joins TRBV20-1 and TRBJ2-7, with a tentative D call TRBD1 (6 bases). The CDR3 has 12 amino acids. The germline gives CDR1 DFQATT, CDR2 SNEGSKA (reference sequence). V lost 6 bases and J 3 bases, leaving 12 bases between the germline ends. The CDR3 region has the DNA TGCAGTGCGACACAGGGCGTCTACGAGCAGTACTTC. It translates to CSATQGVYEQYF.

This clonotype was recorded at least ten times. This chain uses TRBV12-3 or TRBV12-4 with TRBJ1-1; D remains ambiguous. CDR3 length: 13 residues. V was pared by 3 bases and J by 8 bases, with 13 bases between. The CDR3 loop reads CASSFIHEEEAFF. The CDR3, as DNA: TGTGCCAGCAGTTTTATCCACGAGGAGGAAGCTTTCTTT.

This clonotype was recorded many times. V is TRBV20-1 and J is TRBJ2-3; 7 bases are a match to TRBD2. Germline V lookup: CDR1 DFQATT, CDR2 SNEGSKA (reference sequence). This CDR3 is 16 amino acids long. The V and J ends lost 0 bases and 2 bases, in that order; junction bases with no gene match: 8. The CDR3 loop reads CSAREDGAGYTDTQYF. For the CDR3, the DNA is TGCAGTGCTAGAGAAGACGGAGCGGGGTACACAGATACGCAGTATTTT.